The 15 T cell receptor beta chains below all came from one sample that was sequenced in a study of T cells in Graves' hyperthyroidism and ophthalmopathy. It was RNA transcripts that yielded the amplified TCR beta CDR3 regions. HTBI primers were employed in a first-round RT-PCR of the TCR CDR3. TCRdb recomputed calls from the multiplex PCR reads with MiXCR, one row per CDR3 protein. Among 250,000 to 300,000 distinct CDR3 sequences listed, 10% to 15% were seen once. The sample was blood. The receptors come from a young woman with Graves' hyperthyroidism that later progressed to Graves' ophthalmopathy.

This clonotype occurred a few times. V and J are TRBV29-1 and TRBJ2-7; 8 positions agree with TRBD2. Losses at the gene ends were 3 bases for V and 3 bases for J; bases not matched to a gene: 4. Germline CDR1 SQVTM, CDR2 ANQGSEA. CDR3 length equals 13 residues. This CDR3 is CSVDRAGGYEQYF. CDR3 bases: TGCAGCGTTGACCGTGCGGGAGGCTACGAGCAGTACTTC.

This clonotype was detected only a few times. The CDR3 DNA follows: TGTGCCAGCAGCTCCGGGACACAAGGTCAGCCCCAGCATTTT. Residues: CASSSGTQGQPQHF. V is TRBV7-6 and J is TRBJ1-5, with a possible D match to TRBD1 (6 bases). CDR1 SGHVS and CDR2 FNYEAQ come from the germline V gene. Trimming took 4 bases from V and 6 from J, leaving 13 bases between them. This CDR3 region has 14 residues.

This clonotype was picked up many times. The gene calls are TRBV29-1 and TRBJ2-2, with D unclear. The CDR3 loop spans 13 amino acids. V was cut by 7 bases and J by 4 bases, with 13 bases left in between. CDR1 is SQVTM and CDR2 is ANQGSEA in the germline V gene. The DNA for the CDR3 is TGCAGCGCTACTCAAATAGGCACCGGGGAGCTGTTTTTT. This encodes CSATQIGTGELFF.

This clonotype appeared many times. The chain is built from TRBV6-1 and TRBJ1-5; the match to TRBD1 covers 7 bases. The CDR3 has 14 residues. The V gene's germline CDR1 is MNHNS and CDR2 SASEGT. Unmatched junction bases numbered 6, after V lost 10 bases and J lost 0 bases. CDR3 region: CATSGTVSNQPQHF. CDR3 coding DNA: TGTGCCACCTCTGGGACAGTTAGCAATCAGCCCCAGCATTTT.

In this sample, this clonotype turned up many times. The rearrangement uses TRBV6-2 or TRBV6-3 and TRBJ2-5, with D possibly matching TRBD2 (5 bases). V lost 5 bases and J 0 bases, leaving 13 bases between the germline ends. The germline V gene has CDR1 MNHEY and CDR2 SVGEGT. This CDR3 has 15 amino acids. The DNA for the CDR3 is TGTGCCAGCAGTCCAAGAGCGGCGTACCAAGAGACCCAGTACTTC. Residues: CASSPRAAYQETQYF.

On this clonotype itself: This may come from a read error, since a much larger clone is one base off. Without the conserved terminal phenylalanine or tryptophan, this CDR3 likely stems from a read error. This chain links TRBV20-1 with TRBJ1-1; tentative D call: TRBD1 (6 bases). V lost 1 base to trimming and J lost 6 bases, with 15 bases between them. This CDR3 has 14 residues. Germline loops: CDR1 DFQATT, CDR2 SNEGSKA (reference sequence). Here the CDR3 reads CSARVSTGLAEAFL. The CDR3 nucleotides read TGCAGTGCTAGAGTATCAACAGGGCTGGCTGAAGCTTTCCTT.

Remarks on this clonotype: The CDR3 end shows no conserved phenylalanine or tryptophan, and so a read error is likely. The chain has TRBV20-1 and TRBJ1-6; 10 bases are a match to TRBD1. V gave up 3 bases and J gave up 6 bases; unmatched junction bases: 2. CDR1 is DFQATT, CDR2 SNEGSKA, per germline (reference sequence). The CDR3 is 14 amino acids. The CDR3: CSASDRGPNSPLHC. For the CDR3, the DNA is TGCAGTGCTAGCGACAGGGGGCCTAATTCACCCCTCCACTGT.

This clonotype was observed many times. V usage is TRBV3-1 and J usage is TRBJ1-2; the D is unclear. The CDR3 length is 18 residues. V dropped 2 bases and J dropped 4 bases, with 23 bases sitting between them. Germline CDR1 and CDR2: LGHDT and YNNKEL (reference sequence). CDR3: CASSQRLGREAISYGYTF. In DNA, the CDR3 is TGTGCCAGCAGCCAAAGGCTCGGACGAGAAGCAATAAGCTATGGCTACACCTTC.

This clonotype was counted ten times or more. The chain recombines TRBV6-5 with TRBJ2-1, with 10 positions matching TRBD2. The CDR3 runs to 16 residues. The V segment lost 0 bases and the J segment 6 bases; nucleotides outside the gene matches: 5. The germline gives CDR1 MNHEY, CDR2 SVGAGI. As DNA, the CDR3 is TGTGCCAGCAGTTACTCAAGCGGGAGGGCCCTCAATGAGCAGTTCTTC. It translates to CASSYSSGRALNEQFF.

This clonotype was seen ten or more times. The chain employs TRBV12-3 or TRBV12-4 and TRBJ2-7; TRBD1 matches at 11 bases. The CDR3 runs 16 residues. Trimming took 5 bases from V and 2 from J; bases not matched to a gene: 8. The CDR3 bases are TGTGCCAGCAGTGGCCCCGGGACAGGGGGGACCTACGAGCAGTACTTC. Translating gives CASSGPGTGGTYEQYF.

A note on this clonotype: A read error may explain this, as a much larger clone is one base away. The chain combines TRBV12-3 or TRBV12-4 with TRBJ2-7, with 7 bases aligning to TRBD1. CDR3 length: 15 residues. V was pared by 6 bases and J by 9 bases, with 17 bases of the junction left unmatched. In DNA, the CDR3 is TGTGCCAGCAGCGGACTGCCCAGGGGGAAGGACGGGCAGTACTTC. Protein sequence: CASSGLPRGKDGQYF.

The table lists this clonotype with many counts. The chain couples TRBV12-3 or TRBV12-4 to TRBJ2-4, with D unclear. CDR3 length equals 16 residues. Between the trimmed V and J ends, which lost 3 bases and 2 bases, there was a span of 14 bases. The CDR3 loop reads CASSFGGNGPKNIQYF. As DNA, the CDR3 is TGTGCCAGCAGTTTTGGTGGCAACGGGCCCAAAAACATTCAGTACTTC.

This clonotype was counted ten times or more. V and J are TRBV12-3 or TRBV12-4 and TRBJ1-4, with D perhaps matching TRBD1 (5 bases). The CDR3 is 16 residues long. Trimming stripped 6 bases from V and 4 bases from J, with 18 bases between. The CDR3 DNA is TGTGCCAGCAGCCAGAGCGGCAGGGTCGTTAATGAAAAACTGTTTTTT. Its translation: CASSQSGRVVNEKLFF.

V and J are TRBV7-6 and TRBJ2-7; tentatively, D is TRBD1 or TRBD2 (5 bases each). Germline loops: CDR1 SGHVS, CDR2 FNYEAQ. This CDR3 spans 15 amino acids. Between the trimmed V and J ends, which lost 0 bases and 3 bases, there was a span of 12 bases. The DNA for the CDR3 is TGTGCCAGCAGCTTAGCACGAGGGGCCTACTACGAGCAGTACTTC. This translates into CASSLARGAYYEQYF.

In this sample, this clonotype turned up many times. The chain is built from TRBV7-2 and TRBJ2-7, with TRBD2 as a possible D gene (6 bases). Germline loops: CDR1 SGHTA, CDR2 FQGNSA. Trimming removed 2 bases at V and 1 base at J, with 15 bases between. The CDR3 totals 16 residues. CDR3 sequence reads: CASSLRSLALSYEQYF. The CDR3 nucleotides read TGTGCCAGCAGCTTACGGAGTCTAGCGCTTTCCTACGAGCAGTACTTC.